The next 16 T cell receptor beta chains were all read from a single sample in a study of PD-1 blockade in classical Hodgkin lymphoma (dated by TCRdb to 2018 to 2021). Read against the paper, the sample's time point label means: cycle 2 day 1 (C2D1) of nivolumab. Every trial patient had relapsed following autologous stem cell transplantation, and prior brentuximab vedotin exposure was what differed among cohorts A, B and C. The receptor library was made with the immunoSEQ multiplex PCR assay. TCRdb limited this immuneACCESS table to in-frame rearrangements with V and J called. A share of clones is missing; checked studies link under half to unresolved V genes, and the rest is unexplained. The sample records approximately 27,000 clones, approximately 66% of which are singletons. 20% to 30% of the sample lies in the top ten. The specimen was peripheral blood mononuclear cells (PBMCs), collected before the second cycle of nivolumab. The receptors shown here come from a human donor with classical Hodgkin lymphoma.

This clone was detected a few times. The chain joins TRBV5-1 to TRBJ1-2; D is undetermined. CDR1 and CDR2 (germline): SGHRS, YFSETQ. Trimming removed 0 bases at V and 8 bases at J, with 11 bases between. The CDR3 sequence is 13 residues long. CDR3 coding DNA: TGCGCCAGCAGCTTGGAGGTGCGCTTAGGCTACACCTTC. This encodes CASSLEVRLGYTF.

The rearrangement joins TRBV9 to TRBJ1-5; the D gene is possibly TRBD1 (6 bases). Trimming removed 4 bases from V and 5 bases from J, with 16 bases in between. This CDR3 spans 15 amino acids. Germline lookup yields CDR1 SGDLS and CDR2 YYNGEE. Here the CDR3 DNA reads TGTGCCAGCAGCTTTGGCCAGGGGACACATCAGCCCCAGCATTTT. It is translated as CASSFGQGTHQPQHF. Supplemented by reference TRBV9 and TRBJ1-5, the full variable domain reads DSGVTQTPKHLITATGQRVTLRCSPRSGDLSVYWYQQSLDQGLQFLIQYYNGEERAKGNILERFSAQQFPDLHSELNLSSLELGDSALYFCASSFGQGTHQPQHFGDGTRLSIL.

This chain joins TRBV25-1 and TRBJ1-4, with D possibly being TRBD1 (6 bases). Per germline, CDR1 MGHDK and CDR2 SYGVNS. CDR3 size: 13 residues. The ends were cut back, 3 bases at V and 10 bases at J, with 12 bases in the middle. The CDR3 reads CASSEIGRGKLFF. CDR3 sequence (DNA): TGTGCCAGCAGTGAGATCGGCAGGGGAAAACTGTTTTTT.

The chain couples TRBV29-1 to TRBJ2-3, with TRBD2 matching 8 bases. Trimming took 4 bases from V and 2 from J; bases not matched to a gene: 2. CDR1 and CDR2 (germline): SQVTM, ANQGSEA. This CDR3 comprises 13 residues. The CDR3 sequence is CSVVAGFTDTQYF. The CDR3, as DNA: TGCAGCGTTGTAGCGGGGTTCACAGATACGCAGTATTTT.

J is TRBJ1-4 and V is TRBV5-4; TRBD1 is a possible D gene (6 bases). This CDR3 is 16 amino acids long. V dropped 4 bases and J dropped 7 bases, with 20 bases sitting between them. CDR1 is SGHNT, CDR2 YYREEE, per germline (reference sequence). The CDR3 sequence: CASSPRGAAGSEKLFF. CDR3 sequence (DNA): TGTGCCAGCAGCCCCCGGGGGGCGGCCGGTTCTGAAAAACTGTTTTTT. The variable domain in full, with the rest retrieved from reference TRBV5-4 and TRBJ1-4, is ETGVTQSPTHLIKTRGQQVTLRCSSQSGHNTVSWYQQALGQGPQFIFQYYREEENGRGNFPPRFSGLQFPNYSSELNVNALELDDSALYLCASSPRGAAGSEKLFFGSGTQLSVL.

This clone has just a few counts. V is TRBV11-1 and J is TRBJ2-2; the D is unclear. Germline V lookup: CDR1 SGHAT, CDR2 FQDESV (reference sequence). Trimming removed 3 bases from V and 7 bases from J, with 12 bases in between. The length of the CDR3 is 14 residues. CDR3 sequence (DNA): TGTGCCAGCAGCTTTGCTACGACGCTCGGGGAGCTGTTTTTT. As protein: CASSFATTLGELFF.

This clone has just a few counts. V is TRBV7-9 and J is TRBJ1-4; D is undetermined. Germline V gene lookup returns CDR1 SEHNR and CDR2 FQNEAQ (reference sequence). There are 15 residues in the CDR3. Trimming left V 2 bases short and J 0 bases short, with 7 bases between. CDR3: CASSLRAATNEKLFF. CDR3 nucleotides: TGTGCCAGCAGCTTAAGGGCTGCAACTAATGAAAAACTGTTTTTT.

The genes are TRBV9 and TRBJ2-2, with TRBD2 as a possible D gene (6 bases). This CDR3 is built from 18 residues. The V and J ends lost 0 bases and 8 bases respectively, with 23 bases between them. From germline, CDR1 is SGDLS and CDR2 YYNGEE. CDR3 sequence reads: CASSVEVSGRRGGGELFF. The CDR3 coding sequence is TGTGCCAGCAGCGTAGAGGTCAGCGGGCGGCGAGGTGGTGGGGAGCTGTTTTTT.

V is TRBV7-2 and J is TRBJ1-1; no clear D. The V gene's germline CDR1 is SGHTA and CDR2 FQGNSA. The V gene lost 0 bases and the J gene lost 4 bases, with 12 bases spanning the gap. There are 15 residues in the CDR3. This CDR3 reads CASSLAVFDGTEAFF. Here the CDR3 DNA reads TGTGCCAGCAGCTTAGCAGTATTTGACGGCACTGAAGCTTTCTTT.

The DNA for the CDR3 is TGTGCCAGCGAGTTCAGGGCTCGGTCAGATACGCAGTATTTT. Translated: CASEFRARSDTQYF. The chain combines TRBV25-1 with TRBJ2-3; D is perhaps TRBD1 (5 bases). This CDR3 is 14 amino acids long. The germline V gene has CDR1 MGHDK and CDR2 SYGVNS. The V and J ends lost 8 bases and 4 bases respectively, with 16 bases between them.

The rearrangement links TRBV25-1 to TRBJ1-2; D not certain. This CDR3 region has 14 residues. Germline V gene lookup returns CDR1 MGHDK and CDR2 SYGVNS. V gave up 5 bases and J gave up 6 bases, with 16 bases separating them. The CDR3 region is CASSWGRQPNGYTF. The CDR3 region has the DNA TGTGCCAGCAGTTGGGGTCGGCAACCTAATGGCTACACCTTC.

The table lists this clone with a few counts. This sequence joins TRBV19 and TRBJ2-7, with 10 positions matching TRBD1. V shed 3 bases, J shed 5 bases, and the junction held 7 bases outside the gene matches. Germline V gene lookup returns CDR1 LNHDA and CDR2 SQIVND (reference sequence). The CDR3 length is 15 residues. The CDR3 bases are TGTGCCAGTAGTATTTCGGGACAGGGGAACCACGAGCAGTACTTC. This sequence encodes CASSISGQGNHEQYF. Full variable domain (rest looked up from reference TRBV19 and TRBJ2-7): DGGITQSPKYLFRKEGQNVTLSCEQNLNHDAMYWYRQDPGQGLRLIYYSQIVNDFQKGDIAEGYSVSREKKESFPLTVTSAQKNPTAFYLCASSISGQGNHEQYFGPGTRLTVT.

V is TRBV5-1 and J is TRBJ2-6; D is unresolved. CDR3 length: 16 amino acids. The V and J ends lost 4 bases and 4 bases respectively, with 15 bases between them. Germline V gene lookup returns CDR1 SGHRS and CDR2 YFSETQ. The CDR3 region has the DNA TGCGCCAGCAGCCCCGGGCTCAAAAGAGGGGCCAACGTCCTGACTTTC. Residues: CASSPGLKRGANVLTF.

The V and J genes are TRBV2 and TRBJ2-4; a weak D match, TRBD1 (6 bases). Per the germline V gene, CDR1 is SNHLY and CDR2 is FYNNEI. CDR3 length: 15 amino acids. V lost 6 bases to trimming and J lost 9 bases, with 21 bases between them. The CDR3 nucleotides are TGTGCCAGCAGAAGAAACAGGACAGTTTTTAGCATTCAGTACTTC. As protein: CASRRNRTVFSIQYF. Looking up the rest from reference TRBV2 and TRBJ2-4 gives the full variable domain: EPEVTQTPSHQVTQMGQEVILRCVPISNHLYFYWYRQILGQKVEFLVSFYNNEISEKSEIFDDQFSVERPDGSNFTLKIRSTKLEDSAMYFCASRRNRTVFSIQYFGAGTRLSVL.

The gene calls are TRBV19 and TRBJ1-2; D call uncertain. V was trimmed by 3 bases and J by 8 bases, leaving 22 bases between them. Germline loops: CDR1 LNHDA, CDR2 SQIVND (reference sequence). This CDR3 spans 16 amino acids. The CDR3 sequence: CASSISLASTWGGYTF. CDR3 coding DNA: TGTGCCAGTAGTATCTCCTTGGCATCTACCTGGGGAGGCTACACCTTC.

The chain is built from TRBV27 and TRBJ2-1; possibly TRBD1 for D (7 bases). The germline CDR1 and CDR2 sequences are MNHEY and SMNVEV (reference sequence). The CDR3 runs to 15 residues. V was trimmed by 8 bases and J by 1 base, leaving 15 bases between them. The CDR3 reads CASQNRGLSYNEQFF. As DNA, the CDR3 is TGTGCCAGCCAAAACAGGGGACTTTCCTACAATGAGCAGTTCTTC.